The rows below give T cell receptor beta chains drawn from one sample of a study of tumor and adjacent non-tumor tissue in lung cancer. Each CDR3 protein gets one entry after TCRdb re-called the multiplex PCR reads with MiXCR. The table has fewer than 150,000 distinct CDR3 sequences, 60% to 70% seen once. Sample: lung tumor tissue. All receptors come from a man in his sixties with small cell lung cancer. Both conserved end residues are part of each CDR3. D genes are given only for firm matches. Not all rows give a size; the values are once, few, many and, for expanded clones, a class.

V	D	size	J	DNA	CDR3
TRBV11-1	TRBD1	-	TRBJ2-5	TGTGCCAGTAGCTCGGTACAGGGGCGAGAGACCCACTACTTC	CASSSVQGRETHYF
TRBV12-3/TRBV12-4	-	many	TRBJ1-5	TGTGCCAGCAGTCTCAACAGCAATCAGCCCCAGCATTTT	CASSLNSNQPQHF
TRBV11-2	-	once	TRBJ2-7	TGTGCGAGCAGCTTAAACACCCTGACAAGGGGCAACTACTTC	CASSLNTLTRGNYF
TRBV6-5	-	-	TRBJ1-1	TGTGCCAGCAGCTACTCGGGGGGTCGGGGTGAAACTTTCTTT	CASSYSGGRGETFF
TRBV12-3/TRBV12-4	-	-	TRBJ2-1	TGTGCCAGCAGCCCCCCTGGGGTCAGGGAAGAGAGCTACAATGAGCAGTTCTTC	CASSPPGVREESYNEQFF
TRBV7-8	-	few	TRBJ1-5	TGTGCCAGCAGCGTTGGGACGGATCAGCCCCAGCATTTT	CASSVGTDQPQHF
TRBV12-3/TRBV12-4	-	-	TRBJ2-5	TGTGTCAGCAGTTTAGGGGGGAATCAAGAGACCCAGTACTTC	CVSSLGGNQETQYF
TRBV11-2	-	-	TRBJ2-3	TGTGCCAGCAGTTCTACCCTCGGTAACGGGAAGGAAACCGGCTTCACAGATACGCAGTATTTT	CASSSTLGNGKETGFTDTQYF
TRBV20-1	-	-	TRBJ1-2	TGCAGTGTTTCGACAGTTAACTATGGCTACACCTTC	CSVSTVNYGYTF
TRBV20-1	TRBD2	few	TRBJ2-1	TGCAGTGCTAGGGGAAGACTAGCGGGACCCCGCTCCTACAATGAGCAGTTCTTC	CSARGRLAGPRSYNEQFF
TRBV29-1	-	once	TRBJ1-5	TGCTGCGTTGTCGAGCCCCAGCAATTT	CCVVEPQQF
TRBV4-1	-	-	TRBJ1-6	TGCGCCAGCAGTCGCGAGAATAATTCACCCCTCCACTTT	CASSRENNSPLHF
TRBV11-2	-	-	TRBJ2-3	TGTGCAAACAGCTCCCGGGGTAGCGGGTGGGGGACAGATACGCGGTATTTT	CANSSRGSGWGTDTRYF
TRBV11-2	TRBD1	-	TRBJ2-1	TGTGCCAGTAACTTATGGGACAGGGCGGCCTTGGGGCAGTTCTTC	CASNLWDRAALGQFF
TRBV28	-	once	TRBJ1-4	TGTGCCAGCAGTCCGAATGACGGAAGCAGTATTGAAAAACTGTTTTTT	CASSPNDGSSIEKLFF
TRBV30	-	many	TRBJ2-1	TGTGCCTGGCTCGGGAGTTCCCACAATGAGCAGTTCTTC	CAWLGSSHNEQFF
TRBV29-1	-	-	TRBJ1-2	TGCGGTGTTGGCCCGGCCAGGGATAGGGGCTACACCTTC	CGVGPARDRGYTF
TRBV30	-	many	TRBJ2-4	TGTGCCTTAACCGGGACCGCCGAGGTCATTCAGTACTTC	CALTGTAEVIQYF
TRBV7-3	-	once	TRBJ2-2	TGTGCCAGCAGCTTAACCCCGGCGAACACCGGGGAGCTGTTTTTT	CASSLTPANTGELFF
TRBV11-1	-	-	TRBJ2-2	TGTACCAGCAGCTCAGGACGGGCTACCGGGGAGCTGTTTTTT	CTSSSGRATGELFF
TRBV11-2	-	-	TRBJ2-1	TGTGCCAGCTTAAACCCAAACAATGAGCAGTTATTC	CASLNPNNEQLF
TRBV20-1	-	many	TRBJ2-3	TGCAGTGCGATGCCCGGGAGAGGGACAGATACGCAGTATTTT	CSAMPGRGTDTQYF
TRBV12-3/TRBV12-4	-	-	TRBJ2-3	TGTGCCAGTTATTCCAGGGTGGGAATAGCCCTCGGCACAGATACGCAATATTTT	CASYSRVGIALGTDTQYF
TRBV20-1	-	-	TRBJ2-7	TGCAGTGCTTCAAGAGGGAGCTGGGGCTCCTACGAGCAGTACTTC	CSASRGSWGSYEQYF
TRBV12-3/TRBV12-4	-	few	TRBJ1-1	TGTGCCAGCAGTTTCGGGGGTGAAGCTTTCTTT	CASSFGGEAFF
TRBV12-3/TRBV12-4	-	many	TRBJ2-4	TGTGCCAGCAGTTTAGCGGACCACATTCAGTACTTC	CASSLADHIQYF
TRBV6-4	-	-	TRBJ1-2	TGTGCCGGCACCCCCGGGGCCTGGGTGGACTATGGCTACACCTTC	CAGTPGAWVDYGYTF
TRBV12-3/TRBV12-4	-	-	TRBJ1-5	TGTGCCAGCAGTTTAGGGGGAGTGGGTCAGCCCCAGCATTTT	CASSLGGVGQPQHF
TRBV11-2	-	-	TRBJ1-1	TGTGCCAGCAGCTTAAAAGGTCGCGGAGTTTTCTTT	CASSLKGRGVFF
TRBV5-1	-	once	TRBJ2-3	TGCGCCAGCAGCTTGGCGCTCGACGGAACTAGCACAGATACGCAGTATTTT	CASSLALDGTSTDTQYF
TRBV29-1	TRBD1	-	TRBJ1-2	TGCAGCACAGGACAGGGGGCGAACTATGGCTACACCTTC	CSTGQGANYGYTF
TRBV11-3	-	many	TRBJ2-1	TGTGCCAGCAGCCCTCGGAGCGTGAACAATGAGCAGTTCTTC	CASSPRSVNNEQFF
TRBV20-1	-	many	TRBJ1-1	TGCAGTGCTAGTGATATGGGCAGGCAGTATCGCACTGAAGCTTTCTTT	CSASDMGRQYRTEAFF
TRBV20-1	-	-	TRBJ2-5	TGCAGTGCTAGGGATATAGAAGCCCAGTACTTC	CSARDIEAQYF
TRBV20-1	TRBD1	-	TRBJ1-2	TGCAGTGATGTGGACAGGGGGCGCTTGCCCCATGGCTACACCTTC	CSDVDRGRLPHGYTF
TRBV20-1	-	-	TRBJ1-1	TGCAGTGCTAAAAGTCCCGATCGAGATACTGAAGCTTTCTTT	CSAKSPDRDTEAFF
TRBV20-1	-	many	TRBJ2-7	TGCAGTGCTAGCACAGGGTTGGAAGGATTGGAGCAGTACTTC	CSASTGLEGLEQYF
TRBV11-3	-	many	TRBJ2-2	TGTGCCAGCGTCTCGGACAAAAAGAACACCGGGGAGCTGTTTTTT	CASVSDKKNTGELFF
TRBV12-3/TRBV12-4	-	many	TRBJ2-5	TGTGCCAGCAGTCAACCGAACCAAGAGACCCAGTACTTC	CASSQPNQETQYF
TRBV29-1	-	many	TRBJ2-1	TGCAGCGTTGACCTGCCCGAGCAGTTCTTC	CSVDLPEQFF